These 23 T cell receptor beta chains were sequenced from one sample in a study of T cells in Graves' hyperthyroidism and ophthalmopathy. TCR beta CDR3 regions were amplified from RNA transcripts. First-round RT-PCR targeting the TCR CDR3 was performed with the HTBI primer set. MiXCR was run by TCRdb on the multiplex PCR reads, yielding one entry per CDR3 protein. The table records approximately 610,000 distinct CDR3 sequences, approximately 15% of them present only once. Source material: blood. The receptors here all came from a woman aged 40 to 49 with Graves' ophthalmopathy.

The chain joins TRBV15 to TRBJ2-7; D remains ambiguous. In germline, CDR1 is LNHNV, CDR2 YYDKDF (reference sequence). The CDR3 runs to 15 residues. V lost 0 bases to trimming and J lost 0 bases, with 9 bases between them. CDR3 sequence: CATSRDAGISYEQYF. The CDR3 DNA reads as TGTGCCACCAGCAGAGATGCCGGAATCTCCTACGAGCAGTACTTC.

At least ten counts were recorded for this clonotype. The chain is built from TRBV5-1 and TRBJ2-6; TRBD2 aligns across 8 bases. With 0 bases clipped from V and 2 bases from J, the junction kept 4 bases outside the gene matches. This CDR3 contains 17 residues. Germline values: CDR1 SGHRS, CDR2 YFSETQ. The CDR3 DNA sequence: TGCGCCAGCAGCTTGGATCCAGCGGGAGCTGGGGCCAACGTCCTGACTTTC. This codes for CASSLDPAGAGANVLTF.

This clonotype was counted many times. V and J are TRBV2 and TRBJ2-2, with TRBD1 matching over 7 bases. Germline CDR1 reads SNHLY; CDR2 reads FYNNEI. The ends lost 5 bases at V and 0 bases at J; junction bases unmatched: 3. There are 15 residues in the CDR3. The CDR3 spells CASSRDSSNTGELFF. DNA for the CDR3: TGTGCCAGCAGTCGGGACAGCTCGAACACCGGGGAGCTGTTTTTT.

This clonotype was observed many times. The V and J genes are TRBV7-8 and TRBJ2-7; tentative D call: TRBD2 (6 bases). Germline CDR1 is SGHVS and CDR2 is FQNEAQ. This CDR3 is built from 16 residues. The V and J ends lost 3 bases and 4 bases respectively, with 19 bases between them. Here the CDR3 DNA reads TGTGCCAGCAGCTTCCTGGCCCGGGGAGGCGGATACGAGCAGTACTTC. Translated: CASSFLARGGGYEQYF.

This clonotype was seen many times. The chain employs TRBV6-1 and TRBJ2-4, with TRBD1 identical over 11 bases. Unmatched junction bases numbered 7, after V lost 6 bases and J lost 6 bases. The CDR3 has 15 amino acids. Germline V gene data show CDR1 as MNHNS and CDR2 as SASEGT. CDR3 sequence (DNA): TGTGCCAGCAGCCCACCTGGGACAGGGGGAAACATTCAGTACTTC. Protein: CASSPPGTGGNIQYF.

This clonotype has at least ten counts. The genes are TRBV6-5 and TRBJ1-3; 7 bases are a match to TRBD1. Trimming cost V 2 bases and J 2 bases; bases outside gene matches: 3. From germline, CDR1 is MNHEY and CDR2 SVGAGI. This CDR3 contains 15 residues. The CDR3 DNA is TGTGCCAGCAGTTACCGGCAGGGGGCTGGAAACACCATATATTTT. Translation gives CASSYRQGAGNTIYF.

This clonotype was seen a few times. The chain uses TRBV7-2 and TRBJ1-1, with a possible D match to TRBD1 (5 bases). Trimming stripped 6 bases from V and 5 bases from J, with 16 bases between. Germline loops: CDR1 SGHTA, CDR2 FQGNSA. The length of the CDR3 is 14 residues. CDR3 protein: CASRFKGAETEAFF. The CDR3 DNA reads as TGTGCCAGCAGGTTTAAAGGGGCGGAAACTGAAGCTTTCTTT.

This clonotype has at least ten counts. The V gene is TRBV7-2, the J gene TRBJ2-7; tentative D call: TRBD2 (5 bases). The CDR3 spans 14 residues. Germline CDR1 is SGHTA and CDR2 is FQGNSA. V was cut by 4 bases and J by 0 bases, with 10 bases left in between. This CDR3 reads CASSSRGSSYEQYF. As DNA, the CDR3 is TGTGCCAGCAGCTCCCGGGGAAGCTCCTACGAGCAGTACTTC.

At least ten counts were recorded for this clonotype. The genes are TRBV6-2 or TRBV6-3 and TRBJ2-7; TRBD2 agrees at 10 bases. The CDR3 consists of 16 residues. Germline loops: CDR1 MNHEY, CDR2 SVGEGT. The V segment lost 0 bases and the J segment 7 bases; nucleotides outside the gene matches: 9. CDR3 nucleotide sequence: TGTGCCAGCAGTTACTCGAAGCGGGAGGGCCGGTGGGAGCAGTACTTC. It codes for CASSYSKREGRWEQYF.

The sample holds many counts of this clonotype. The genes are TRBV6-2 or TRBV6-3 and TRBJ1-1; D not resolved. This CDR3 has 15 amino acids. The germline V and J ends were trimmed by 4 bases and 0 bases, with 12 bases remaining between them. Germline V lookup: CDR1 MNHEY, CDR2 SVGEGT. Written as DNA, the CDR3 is TGTGCCAGCAGTTTAAGCTACCGAATGAACACTGAAGCTTTCTTT. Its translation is CASSLSYRMNTEAFF.

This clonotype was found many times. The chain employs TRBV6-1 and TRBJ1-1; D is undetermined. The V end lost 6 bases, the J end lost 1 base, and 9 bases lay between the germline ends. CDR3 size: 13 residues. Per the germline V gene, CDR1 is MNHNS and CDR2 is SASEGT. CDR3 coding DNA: TGTGCCAGCAGGACCCAGGCGAACACTGAAGCTTTCTTT. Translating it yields CASRTQANTEAFF.

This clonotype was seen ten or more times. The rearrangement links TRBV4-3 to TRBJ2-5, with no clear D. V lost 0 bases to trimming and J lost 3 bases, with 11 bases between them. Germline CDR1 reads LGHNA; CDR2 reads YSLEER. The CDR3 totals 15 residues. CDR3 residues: CASSQDLVSKETQYF. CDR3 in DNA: TGCGCCAGCAGCCAAGATCTCGTCTCAAAAGAGACCCAGTACTTC.

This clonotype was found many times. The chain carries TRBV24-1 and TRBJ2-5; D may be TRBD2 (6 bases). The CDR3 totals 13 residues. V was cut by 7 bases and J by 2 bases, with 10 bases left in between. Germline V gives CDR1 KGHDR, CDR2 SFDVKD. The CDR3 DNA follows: TGTGCCACCAGGGGGGGATCGCAAGAGACCCAGTACTTC. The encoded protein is CATRGGSQETQYF.

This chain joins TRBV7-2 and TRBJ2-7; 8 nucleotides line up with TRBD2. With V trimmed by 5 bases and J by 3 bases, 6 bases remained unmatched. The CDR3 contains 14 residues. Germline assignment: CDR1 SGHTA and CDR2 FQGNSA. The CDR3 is CASSPSTSGYEQYF. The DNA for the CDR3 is TGTGCCAGCAGCCCGTCTACTAGCGGCTACGAGCAGTACTTC. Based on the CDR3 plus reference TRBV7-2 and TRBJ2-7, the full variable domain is GAGVSQSPSNKVTEKGKDVELRCDPISGHTALYWYRQSLGQGLEFLIYFQGNSAPDKSGLPSDRFSAERTGGSVSTLTIQRTQQEDSAVYLCASSPSTSGYEQYFGPGTRLTVT.

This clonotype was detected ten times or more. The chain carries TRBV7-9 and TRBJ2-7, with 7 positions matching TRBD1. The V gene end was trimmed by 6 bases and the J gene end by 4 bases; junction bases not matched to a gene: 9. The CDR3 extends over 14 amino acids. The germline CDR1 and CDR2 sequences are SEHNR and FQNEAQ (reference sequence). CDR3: CASRPRDSYYEQYF. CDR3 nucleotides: TGTGCCAGCAGACCAAGGGACAGTTATTACGAGCAGTACTTC.

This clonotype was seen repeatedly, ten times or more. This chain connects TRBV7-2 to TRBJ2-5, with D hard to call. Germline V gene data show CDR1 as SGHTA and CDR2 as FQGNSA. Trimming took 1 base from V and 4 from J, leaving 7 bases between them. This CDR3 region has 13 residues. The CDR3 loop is CASSLGSSETQYF. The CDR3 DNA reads TGTGCCAGCAGCTTAGGGTCTTCAGAGACCCAGTACTTC.

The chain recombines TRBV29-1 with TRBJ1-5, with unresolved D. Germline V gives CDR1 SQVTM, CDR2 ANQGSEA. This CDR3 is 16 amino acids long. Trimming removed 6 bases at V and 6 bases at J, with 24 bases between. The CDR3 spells CSVVENYQDGGQPQHF. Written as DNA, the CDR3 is TGCAGCGTCGTTGAAAACTACCAGGACGGCGGTCAGCCCCAGCATTTT.

Here the CDR3 reads CASSVGGDYSNQPQHF. As DNA, the CDR3 is TGTGCCAGCAGCGTAGGAGGAGATTATAGTAATCAGCCCCAGCATTTT. The V and J genes are TRBV9 and TRBJ1-5, with no clear D. Germline V CDR1 and CDR2: SGDLS, YYNGEE. The CDR3 is 16 amino acids. With 0 bases removed from V and 4 bases from J, the gap between germline ends came to 14 bases.

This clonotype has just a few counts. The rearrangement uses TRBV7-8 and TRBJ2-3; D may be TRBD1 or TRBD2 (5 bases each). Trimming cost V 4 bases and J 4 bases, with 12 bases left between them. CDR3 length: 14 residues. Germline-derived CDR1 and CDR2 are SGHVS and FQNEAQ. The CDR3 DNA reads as TGTGCCAGCAGCTCTCCCGGGACGGCAGATACGCAGTATTTT. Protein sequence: CASSSPGTADTQYF.

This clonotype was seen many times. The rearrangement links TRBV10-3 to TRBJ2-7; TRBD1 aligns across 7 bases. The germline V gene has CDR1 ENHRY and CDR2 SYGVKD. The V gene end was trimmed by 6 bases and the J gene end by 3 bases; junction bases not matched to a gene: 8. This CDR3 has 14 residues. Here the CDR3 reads CAISSRDSNYEQYF. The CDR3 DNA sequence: TGTGCCATCAGCTCTCGGGACAGCAACTACGAGCAGTACTTC.

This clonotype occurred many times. The CDR3 DNA is TGTGCCAGCAGTCGGAATCCCCCCCCCCAAGAGACCCAGTACTTC. It yields the protein CASSRNPPPQETQYF. The rearrangement uses TRBV28 and TRBJ2-5; D gene unclear. V gave up 5 bases and J gave up 1 base, with 14 bases separating them. In germline, CDR1 is MDHEN, CDR2 SYDVKM. The CDR3 has 15 amino acids. The full variable domain, with the rest looked up from reference TRBV28 and TRBJ2-5, is DVKVTQSSRYLVKRTGEKVFLECVQDMDHENMFWYRQDPGLGLRLIYFSYDVKMKEKGDIPEGYSVSREKKERFSLILESASTNQTSMYLCASSRNPPPQETQYFGPGTRLLVL.

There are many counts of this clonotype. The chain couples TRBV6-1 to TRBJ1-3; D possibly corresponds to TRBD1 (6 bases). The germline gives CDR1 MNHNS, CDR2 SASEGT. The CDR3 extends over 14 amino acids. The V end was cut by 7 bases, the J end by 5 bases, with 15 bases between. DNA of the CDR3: TGTGCCAGCATCGGGCAGGGGAGGAGAAACACCATATATTTT. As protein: CASIGQGRRNTIYF.

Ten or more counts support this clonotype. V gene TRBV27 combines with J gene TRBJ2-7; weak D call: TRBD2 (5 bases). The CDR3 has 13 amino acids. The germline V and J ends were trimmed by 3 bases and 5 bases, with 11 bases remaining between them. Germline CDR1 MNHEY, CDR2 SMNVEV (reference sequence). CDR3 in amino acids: CASSFFAGDEQYF. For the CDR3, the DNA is TGTGCCAGCAGTTTTTTCGCGGGCGACGAGCAGTACTTC.